The 5 T cell receptor beta chains presented below share a single source sample, sequenced in a study of blood T cell repertoires in COVID-19. Only in-frame clones appear in the TCRdb table, and some are missing; sequencing was by immunoSEQ multiplex PCR. Of about 670,000 clones listed, just under 90% are singletons. The sequenced sample was peripheral blood. The source is a woman aged 18-29 years with acute or convalescent COVID-19.

The chain combines TRBV29-1 with TRBJ1-1, with D unclear. CDR3 length equals 13 residues. Per the germline V gene, CDR1 is SQVTM and CDR2 is ANQGSEA. V shed 0 bases and J shed 9 bases, with 14 bases lying between them. CDR3 DNA: TGCAGCGTTGAAGATGCGGGGATCCCCAAAGCTTTCTTT. It is translated as CSVEDAGIPKAFF.

The V call is TRBV6-2 or TRBV6-3, the J call TRBJ2-7; weak D call: TRBD1 (5 bases). Germline loops: CDR1 MNHEY, CDR2 SVGEGT. The CDR3 totals 15 residues. Deletions cut 2 bases from V and 0 bases from J, with 11 bases between. CDR3 residues: CASSYQGSFSYEQYF. Written as DNA, the CDR3 is TGTGCCAGCAGTTACCAGGGCAGCTTCTCCTACGAGCAGTACTTC.

The chain has TRBV6-6 and TRBJ2-3, with 11 bases lining up with TRBD2. This CDR3 is built from 14 residues. CDR1 and CDR2 (germline): MNHNY, SVGAGI (reference sequence). J gave up 1 base and V 11 bases, and 5 bases lay outside the gene matches. CDR3 amino acids: CAGKTSGGTDTQYF. Here the CDR3 DNA reads TGTGCCGGCAAGACTAGCGGGGGCACAGATACGCAGTATTTT.

This clone was seen just once. The chain combines TRBV7-3 with TRBJ1-1, with D possibly TRBD1 on 6 matching bases. The CDR3 sequence is 13 residues long. The V gene's germline CDR1 is SGHTA and CDR2 FQGTGA. Trimming took 5 bases from V and 3 from J, leaving 10 bases between them. The CDR3 protein is CASSQQGDTEAFF. CDR3 coding DNA: TGTGCCAGCAGCCAACAGGGAGACACTGAAGCTTTCTTT.

The chain carries TRBV7-9 and TRBJ1-4; 8 nucleotides line up with TRBD1. The CDR3 totals 15 residues. Germline loops: CDR1 SEHNR, CDR2 FQNEAQ (reference sequence). V shed 5 bases, J shed 5 bases, and the junction held 7 bases outside the gene matches. This CDR3 reads CASSDGQGINEKLFF. DNA of the CDR3: TGTGCCAGCAGCGACGGACAGGGTATCAATGAAAAACTGTTTTTT.